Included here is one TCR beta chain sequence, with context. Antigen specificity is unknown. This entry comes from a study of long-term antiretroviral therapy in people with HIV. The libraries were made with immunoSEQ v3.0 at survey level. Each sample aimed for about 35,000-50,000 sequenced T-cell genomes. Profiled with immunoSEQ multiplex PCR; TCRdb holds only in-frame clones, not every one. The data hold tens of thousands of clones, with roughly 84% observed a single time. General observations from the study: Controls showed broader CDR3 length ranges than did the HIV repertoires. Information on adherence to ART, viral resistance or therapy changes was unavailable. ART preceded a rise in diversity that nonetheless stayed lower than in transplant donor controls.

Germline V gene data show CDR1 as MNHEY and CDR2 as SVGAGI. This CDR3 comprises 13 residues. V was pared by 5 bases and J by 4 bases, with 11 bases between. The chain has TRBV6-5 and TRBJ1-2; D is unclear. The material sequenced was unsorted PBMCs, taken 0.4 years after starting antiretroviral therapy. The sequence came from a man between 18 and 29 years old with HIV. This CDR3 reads CASSAASLYGYTF. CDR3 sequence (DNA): TGTGCCAGCAGTGCGGCATCTCTCTATGGCTACACCTTC.